This passage covers 32 T cell receptor beta chains from one sample sequenced in a study of blood T cell repertoires in COVID-19. This table comes from immunoSEQ multiplex PCR, and its TCRdb copy is limited to in-frame clones, with some not included. The sample has roughly 200,000 clones, 84% seen once. The sample was peripheral blood. The source of these receptors is a woman older than 75 with COVID-19, enrolled during active disease.

This clone was counted once. The rearrangement links TRBV27 to TRBJ2-3, with 7 nucleotides matching TRBD2. Trimming cost V 7 bases and J 1 base; bases outside gene matches: 11. Looked up from germline, CDR1 is MNHEY and CDR2 is SMNVEV (reference sequence). The CDR3 is made up of 16 amino acids. CDR3 nucleotide sequence: TGTGCCAGCACCCCCAGGTGGACTAGTCGCACAGATACGCAGTATTTT. Amino acids: CASTPRWTSRTDTQYF.

This rearrangement joins TRBV19 to TRBJ1-6; 7 bases are shared with TRBD1. The CDR3 runs 13 residues. Looked up from germline, CDR1 is LNHDA and CDR2 is SQIVND (reference sequence). Trimming cost V 9 bases and J 11 bases; bases outside gene matches: 10. CDR3 region: CASAGGLLAPLHF. The DNA of the CDR3 is TGTGCCAGCGCAGGGGGGTTACTGGCACCCCTCCACTTT.

V gene TRBV5-1 combines with J gene TRBJ2-5; possible D gene TRBD2, 6 bases. CDR1 is SGHRS and CDR2 is YFSETQ in the germline V gene. This CDR3 spans 13 amino acids. Trimming left V 4 bases short and J 7 bases short, with 14 bases between. CDR3 bases: TGCGCCAGCAGCAACCCTAGCGTAGGGACCCAGTACTTC. This sequence encodes CASSNPSVGTQYF.

As for this clone: Other DNA sequences from this sample encode an identical CDR3 as well. The chain links TRBV5-1 to TRBJ1-4; D not certain. Germline V gene data show CDR1 as SGHRS and CDR2 as YFSETQ. The CDR3 consists of 15 residues. Deletions cut 0 bases from V and 0 bases from J, with 6 bases between. CDR3 loop: CASSLAGTTNEKLFF. In DNA, the CDR3 is TGCGCCAGCAGCTTGGCGGGGACAACTAATGAAAAACTGTTTTTT.

The rearrangement joins TRBV7-9 to TRBJ1-2, with a tentative D call TRBD1 (6 bases). CDR3 length: 15 residues. Germline V lookup: CDR1 SEHNR, CDR2 FQNEAQ (reference sequence). The V end lost 5 bases, the J end lost 8 bases, and 21 bases lay between the germline ends. In DNA form, the CDR3 reads TGTGCCAGCAGCCCCCAAGTGGCGGGGGCAGACGGCTACACCTTC. Translation: CASSPQVAGADGYTF.

V usage is TRBV12-3 or TRBV12-4 and J usage is TRBJ1-2; D is uncertain. This CDR3 is 13 amino acids long. The V end lost 4 bases, the J end lost 7 bases, and 13 bases lay between the germline ends. This CDR3 reads CASSSDRGVGYTF. The DNA for the CDR3 is TGTGCCAGCAGTTCCGATCGAGGAGTTGGCTACACCTTC.

The chain uses TRBV11-3 and TRBJ2-3; D remains unclear. With 3 bases removed from V and 1 base from J, the gap between germline ends came to 5 bases. The CDR3 consists of 13 residues. The germline V gene encodes CDR1 SGHNT and CDR2 YENEEA. The CDR3 is CASSLGGTDTQYF. CDR3 DNA: TGTGCCAGCAGCTTGGGCGGCACAGATACGCAGTATTTT.

The chain combines TRBV28 with TRBJ1-4; 8 bases align to TRBD1. Germline V gene sequence: CDR1 MDHEN, CDR2 SYDVKM. The CDR3 covers 16 residues. V shed 5 bases, J shed 4 bases, and the junction held 9 bases outside the gene matches. CDR3 region: CASSPFRTGFNEKLFF. The CDR3 DNA reads as TGTGCCAGCAGTCCCTTTAGGACAGGGTTTAATGAAAAACTGTTTTTT.

The CDR3 is CASTSRNTIYF. In nucleotides, the CDR3 is TGTGCCAGCACCTCACGGAACACCATATATTTT. This chain links TRBV12-3 or TRBV12-4 with TRBJ1-3, with unresolved D. This CDR3 is 11 amino acids long. V was shortened by 7 bases and J by 7 bases, with 8 bases between the two germline ends.

The V gene is TRBV2, the J gene TRBJ2-3, with a possible D match to TRBD2 (6 bases). The V end lost 7 bases, the J end lost 2 bases, and 16 bases lay between the germline ends. The length of the CDR3 is 15 residues. The V gene's germline CDR1 is SNHLY and CDR2 FYNNEI. The CDR3 loop is CASIKAGDLTDTQYF. CDR3 sequence (DNA): TGTGCCAGCATCAAAGCGGGTGACCTCACAGATACGCAGTATTTT.

The chain combines TRBV19 with TRBJ1-3; D not resolved. V was trimmed by 3 bases and J by 3 bases, leaving 3 bases between them. In germline, CDR1 is LNHDA, CDR2 SQIVND (reference sequence). The CDR3 has 12 residues. CDR3 sequence reads: CASSIGGNTIYF. In nucleotides, the CDR3 is TGTGCCAGTAGTATCGGTGGAAACACCATATATTTT.

The chain uses TRBV3-1 (or the pseudogene TRBV3-2) and TRBJ2-3, with 9 nucleotides matching TRBD2. V was pared by 6 bases and J by 4 bases, with 8 bases of the junction left unmatched. The CDR3 is 15 residues long. Germline assignment: CDR1 LGHDT and CDR2 YNNKEL (reference sequence). The CDR3 DNA reads as TGTGCCAGCAGTTACCCTAGCGGGGCCCCAGATACGCAGTATTTT. Translation gives CASSYPSGAPDTQYF.

This clone appeared once. The chain joins TRBV18 to TRBJ1-5; the D gene is possibly TRBD1 (5 bases). Germline CDR1 is KGHSH and CDR2 is LQKENI. CDR3 size: 14 residues. V was pared by 3 bases and J by 4 bases, with 10 bases between. CDR3 amino acids: CASSPGPGNQPQHF. The CDR3 DNA is TGTGCCAGCTCACCGGGGCCAGGGAATCAGCCCCAGCATTTT.

The chain carries TRBV3-1 (or the pseudogene TRBV3-2) and TRBJ2-1; tentative D call: TRBD2 (5 bases). CDR1 is LGHDT, CDR2 YNNKEL, per germline (reference sequence). V lost 5 bases and J lost 6, with 5 bases in between. The CDR3 spans 11 residues. CDR3 protein: CASSSGNEQFF. As DNA, the CDR3 is TGTGCCAGCAGCAGCGGCAATGAGCAGTTCTTC.

The chain employs TRBV10-3 and TRBJ2-2, with 7 bases aligning to TRBD2. The CDR3 runs to 13 residues. V trimming: 5 bases; J trimming: 6 bases; junction bases outside the gene matches: 3. The germline CDR1 and CDR2 sequences are ENHRY and SYGVKD. CDR3: CAISLRGAGELFF. CDR3 in DNA: TGTGCCATCAGTCTTCGGGGGGCCGGGGAGCTGTTTTTT.

The genes are TRBV7-9 and TRBJ2-3; 7 nucleotides line up with TRBD1. Trimming removed 6 bases from V and 3 bases from J; junction bases left unmatched: 9. This CDR3 has 15 residues. Germline-derived CDR1 and CDR2 are SEHNR and FQNEAQ (reference sequence). This CDR3 is CASRHPGTATDTQYF. CDR3 DNA: TGTGCCAGCAGACATCCCGGGACAGCTACAGATACGCAGTATTTT.

This clone was observed a single time. The rearrangement joins TRBV7-2 to TRBJ1-6; 7 nucleotides match TRBD1. CDR3 length equals 15 residues. From germline, CDR1 is SGHTA and CDR2 FQGNSA. Losses at the gene ends were 1 base for V and 8 bases for J; bases not matched to a gene: 5. The CDR3 is CASSLGGTAYSPLHF. The DNA for the CDR3 is TGTGCCAGCAGCTTAGGGGGGACAGCCTATTCACCCCTCCACTTT.

The chain is built from TRBV10-2 and TRBJ2-5; TRBD2 is a possible D gene (6 bases). CDR3 size: 14 residues. Trimming cost V 9 bases and J 5 bases, with 19 bases left between them. The germline V gene encodes CDR1 WSHSY and CDR2 SAAADI. CDR3 in DNA: TGCGCCAGTTACGACCATGGAGGGAGGGAGACCCAGTACTTC. This gives the protein CASYDHGGRETQYF.

V gene TRBV3-1 (or the pseudogene TRBV3-2) combines with J gene TRBJ2-3; D is perhaps TRBD2 (7 bases). The CDR3 consists of 16 residues. Trimming took 1 base from V and 2 from J, leaving 13 bases between them. Germline CDR1 is LGHDT and CDR2 is YNNKEL (reference sequence). CDR3 in DNA: TGTGCCAGCAGCCAAGTAAAGGGGGGGTACACAGATACGCAGTATTTT. It is translated as CASSQVKGGYTDTQYF.

The CDR3 loop reads CASSRQAGGGETQYF. For the CDR3, the DNA is TGTGCCAGCAGCCGCCAAGCGGGAGGTGGCGAGACCCAGTACTTC. The gene calls are TRBV7-3 and TRBJ2-5; the match to TRBD2 covers 9 bases. Trimming cost V 5 bases and J 5 bases; bases outside gene matches: 9. This CDR3 has 15 residues. CDR1 is SGHTA and CDR2 is FQGTGA in the germline V gene.

The chain couples TRBV2 to TRBJ1-6, with 7 bases aligning to TRBD1. Germline V gene lookup returns CDR1 SNHLY and CDR2 FYNNEI. The CDR3 length is 16 residues. Losses at the gene ends were 5 bases for V and 5 bases for J; bases not matched to a gene: 9. The CDR3 sequence: CASSQQGVTNNSPLHF. CDR3 sequence (DNA): TGTGCCAGCAGTCAGCAGGGGGTGACTAATAATTCACCCCTCCACTTT. The full variable domain, with the rest looked up from reference TRBV2 and TRBJ1-6, is EPEVTQTPSHQVTQMGQEVILRCVPISNHLYFYWYRQILGQKVEFLVSFYNNEISEKSEIFDDQFSVERPDGSNFTLKIRSTKLEDSAMYFCASSQQGVTNNSPLHFGNGTRLTVT.

The chain employs TRBV19 and TRBJ1-5; 11 nucleotides line up with TRBD1. This CDR3 spans 15 amino acids. V trimming: 3 bases; J trimming: 4 bases; junction bases outside the gene matches: 2. CDR1 and CDR2 from the germline V gene are LNHDA and SQIVND (reference sequence). The CDR3 loop is CASSIGTGGNQPQHF. Here the CDR3 DNA reads TGTGCCAGTAGTATTGGGACAGGGGGGAATCAGCCCCAGCATTTT.

J is TRBJ2-1 and V is TRBV18; the match to TRBD1 covers 8 bases. Germline V gene lookup returns CDR1 KGHSH and CDR2 LQKENI. The trim removed 0 bases at V and 7 bases at J, leaving 8 bases unmatched. The CDR3 sequence is 16 residues long. This CDR3 is CASSPPLLGQVNEQFF. CDR3 DNA sequence: TGTGCCAGCTCACCACCGCTCCTGGGACAGGTAAATGAGCAGTTCTTC.

J is TRBJ1-1 and V is TRBV3-1 (or the pseudogene TRBV3-2); TRBD1 might be the D (6 bases). Trimming removed 4 bases at V and 3 bases at J, with 15 bases between. Germline CDR1 is LGHDT and CDR2 is YNNKEL (reference sequence). This CDR3 is built from 15 residues. The CDR3 reads CASSPTAGADTEAFF. The CDR3 coding sequence is TGTGCCAGCAGCCCCACGGCAGGGGCGGACACTGAAGCTTTCTTT.

CDR3 sequence (DNA): TGTGCCAGCAGCTTAGGCTCCAGGGCATATGGCTACACCTTC. Protein sequence: CASSLGSRAYGYTF. V usage is TRBV7-8 and J usage is TRBJ1-2, with D possibly TRBD1 on 5 matching bases. Germline V lookup: CDR1 SGHVS, CDR2 FQNEAQ. V lost 1 base and J 5 bases, leaving 11 bases between the germline ends. This CDR3 comprises 14 residues.

The V call is TRBV18, the J call TRBJ2-2; D possibly corresponds to TRBD1 (6 bases). Germline V gives CDR1 KGHSH, CDR2 LQKENI. Trimming stripped 3 bases from V and 4 bases from J, with 15 bases between. The CDR3 consists of 16 residues. DNA of the CDR3: TGTGCCAGCTCACCCTCCCAGGGGTCGACCACCGGGGAGCTGTTTTTT. This gives the protein CASSPSQGSTTGELFF.

The chain recombines TRBV5-1 with TRBJ1-2, with TRBD1 matching over 10 bases. CDR1 and CDR2 (germline): SGHRS, YFSETQ. The CDR3 runs to 13 residues. V was pared by 4 bases and J by 6 bases, with 3 bases of the junction left unmatched. CDR3 bases: TGCGCCAGCAGCCGGGACAGGGGAGATGGCTACACCTTC. Encoded protein: CASSRDRGDGYTF.

This chain uses TRBV6-5 with TRBJ2-1; the match to TRBD1 covers 10 bases. Per the germline V gene, CDR1 is MNHEY and CDR2 is SVGAGI. The CDR3 spans 14 residues. Unmatched junction bases numbered 1, after V lost 6 bases and J lost 2 bases. CDR3 coding DNA: TGTGCCAGCAGGACAGGGGGCCCCTACAATGAGCAGTTCTTC. This sequence encodes CASRTGGPYNEQFF.

The genes are TRBV9 and TRBJ2-7, with 10 bases that match TRBD2. CDR1 is SGDLS and CDR2 is YYNGEE in the germline V gene. The CDR3 spans 16 residues. V gave up 0 bases and J gave up 6 bases; unmatched junction bases: 9. This CDR3 is CASSVEGGTSVGEQYF. CDR3 DNA sequence: TGTGCCAGCAGCGTAGAAGGGGGGACTAGCGTAGGCGAGCAGTACTTC.

This rearrangement joins TRBV19 to TRBJ1-1; D ambiguous. Trimming took 6 bases from V and 11 from J, leaving 16 bases between them. Germline values: CDR1 LNHDA, CDR2 SQIVND (reference sequence). The CDR3 spans 12 residues. CDR3 coding DNA: TGTGCCAGTAGCGCCGCAGCCGGGTGGGCTTTCTTT. Its translation is CASSAAAGWAFF.

The V call is TRBV2, the J call TRBJ2-5; 11 nucleotides align to TRBD2. The V gene's germline CDR1 is SNHLY and CDR2 FYNNEI. The length of the CDR3 is 13 residues. The CDR3 here is CGWRASGGETQYF. The CDR3 DNA follows: TGTGGGTGGAGGGCTAGCGGGGGGGAGACCCAGTACTTC.

The chain combines TRBV27 with TRBJ2-7; D may be TRBD2 (7 bases). The CDR3 contains 14 residues. CDR1 is MNHEY, CDR2 SMNVEV, per germline (reference sequence). The ends were cut back, 6 bases at V and 3 bases at J, with 15 bases in the middle. CDR3 sequence reads: CASSRRGGLYEQYF. The CDR3 coding sequence is TGTGCCAGCAGCCGGAGGGGGGGACTCTACGAGCAGTACTTC.